This entry is about one T cell receptor (beta chain). Its antigen remains unidentified. This CDR3 fails to terminate in the conserved phenylalanine or tryptophan, so it likely reflects a read error. This CDR3 comprises 13 residues. The germline V gene encodes CDR1 SGDLS and CDR2 YYNGEE. Genomic DNA was employed as the template in profiling TCR beta VDJ and CDR3. One entry per CDR3 protein results from TCRdb running MiXCR on the reads. The data show around 250,000 distinct CDR3 sequences, approximately 79% seen once. The sample comes from a study of CD8+CD57+ T cells in acquired aplastic anemia. Study-level findings and limits: Comparison of patients with controls identified around 28 shared CD8+ CDR3 sequences.

Patients selected for sequencing had displayed CD8+CD57+ cell expansion by flow cytometry. Material: sorted CD4+, CD8+, or CD8+CD57+ T cells (not recorded which) from PBMCs. The sequence derives from a human donor with aplastic anemia. The rearrangement links TRBV9 to TRBJ2-3; 8 bases map to TRBD1. The end of the DNA aligns better with TRBJ2-2, so the J call may be wrong. The CDR3 sequence: CASGEPGGEALFV. As DNA, the CDR3 is TGTGCCAGCGGCGAACCAGGGGGCGAGGCGCTGTTTGTT.